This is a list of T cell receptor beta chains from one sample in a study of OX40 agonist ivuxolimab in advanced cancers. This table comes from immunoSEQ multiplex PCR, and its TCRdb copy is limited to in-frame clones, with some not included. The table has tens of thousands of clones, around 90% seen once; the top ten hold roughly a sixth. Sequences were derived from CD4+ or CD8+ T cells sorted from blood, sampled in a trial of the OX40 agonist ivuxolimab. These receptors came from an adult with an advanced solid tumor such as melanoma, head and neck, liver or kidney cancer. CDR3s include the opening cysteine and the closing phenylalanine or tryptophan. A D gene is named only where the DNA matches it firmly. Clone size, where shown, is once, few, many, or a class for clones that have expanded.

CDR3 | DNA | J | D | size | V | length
CASSDKDPSDTIYF | TGTGCCAGCAGTGACAAGGACCCCTCGGACACCATATATTTT | TRBJ1-3 | NA | NA | TRBV6-4 | 14
CASNWDSGNYGYTF | TGTGCCAGTAACTGGGACAGTGGAAACTATGGCTACACCTTC | TRBJ1-2 | TRBD1 | NA | TRBV19 | 14
CAINLSPSGGNEQFF | TGTGCCATCAACCTATCGCCGTCTGGGGGCAATGAGCAGTTCTTC | TRBJ2-1 | NA | NA | TRBV10-3 | 15
CASSQGEETQYF | TGTGCCAGCAGCCAGGGGGAAGAGACCCAGTACTTC | TRBJ2-5 | TRBD1 | NA | TRBV13 | 12
CASSTGQGGFYEQYF | TGTGCCAGTAGTACCGGACAGGGGGGATTCTACGAGCAGTACTTC | TRBJ2-7 | TRBD1 | NA | TRBV19 | 15
CASSAQDRDEQYF | TGTGCCAGCAGCGCCCAAGACAGGGACGAGCAGTACTTC | TRBJ2-7 | TRBD1 | NA | TRBV9 | 13
CASSLARDQKEAFF | TGCGCCAGCAGCTTGGCCCGGGACCAAAAGGAAGCTTTCTTT | TRBJ1-1 | NA | NA | TRBV5-1 | 14
CSVVDVGTNTGELFF | TGCAGCGTGGTTGACGTGGGTACGAACACCGGGGAGCTGTTTTTT | TRBJ2-2 | NA | once | TRBV29-1 | 15
CASTVDTEAFF | TGTGCCAGCACAGTGGACACTGAAGCTTTCTTT | TRBJ1-1 | NA | NA | TRBV7-9 | 11
CASSSRQGNTEAFF | TGTGCCAGCAGTTCCCGACAAGGGAACACTGAAGCTTTCTTT | TRBJ1-1 | NA | few | TRBV6-9 | 14
CASSQSSSGEAFF | TGCGCCAGCAGCCAGTCCAGTTCGGGTGAAGCTTTCTTT | TRBJ1-1 | NA | NA | TRBV4-1 | 13
CASSWISYEQYF | TGTGCTAGCAGTTGGATCTCCTACGAGCAGTACTTC | TRBJ2-7 | NA | once | TRBV6-1 | 12
CASSRTGAPDYEQYF | TGTGCCAGCAGCCGGACTGGGGCGCCTGACTACGAGCAGTACTTC | TRBJ2-7 | NA | NA | TRBV27 | 15
CSVISGVMETQYF | TGCAGCGTTATTAGCGGGGTGATGGAGACCCAGTACTTC | TRBJ2-5 | TRBD2 | NA | TRBV29-1 | 13
CASKTTGEVYEQYF | TGTGCCAGCAAAACGACAGGGGAGGTCTACGAGCAGTACTTC | TRBJ2-7 | TRBD1 | NA | TRBV2 | 14
CASSLFSGATDTQYF | TGTGCCAGCAGCCTGTTTAGCGGAGCCACAGATACGCAGTATTTT | TRBJ2-3 | NA | NA | TRBV27 | 15
CASSLGSGSYEQFF | TGTGCCAGCAGCTTAGGGTCTGGGAGCTATGAGCAGTTCTTC | TRBJ2-1 | NA | NA | TRBV11-1 | 14
CASSLALTSGDDEQFF | TGCGCCAGCAGCTTGGCATTGACTAGCGGGGATGATGAGCAGTTCTTC | TRBJ2-1 | TRBD2 | NA | TRBV5-1 | 16
CASSQRILREQYF | TGCGCCAGCAGCCAACGAATCCTTCGCGAGCAGTACTTC | TRBJ2-7 | NA | NA | TRBV4-1 | 13
CASSSPWIGGQEADTQYF | TGCGCCAGCAGCAGCCCGTGGATCGGGGGACAGGAGGCAGATACGCAGTATTTT | TRBJ2-3 | TRBD1 | NA | TRBV4-1 | 18
CASCRGGPRDTQYF | TGTGCCAGCTGCCGGGGGGGGCCGCGGGATACGCAGTATTTT | TRBJ2-3 | TRBD2 | NA | TRBV6-6 | 14
CASSPPEGLFYEQYF | TGTGCCAGCTCACCACCGGAGGGCCTCTTTTACGAGCAGTACTTC | TRBJ2-7 | NA | NA | TRBV18 | 15
CASSPGTGLRFGYTF | TGCGCCAGCAGCCCCGGGACAGGGCTTCGTTTTGGCTACACCTTC | TRBJ1-2 | TRBD1 | NA | TRBV4-1 | 15
CASTFKDISIYGYTF | TGTGCCAGCACCTTTAAGGACATCTCCATCTATGGCTACACCTTC | TRBJ1-2 | NA | NA | TRBV27 | 15
CASSEPSNYGYTF | TGTGCCAGCAGTGAGCCGAGTAACTATGGCTACACCTTC | TRBJ1-2 | NA | NA | TRBV6-1 | 13
CASSLPISNSPLHF | TGTGCCAGCAGTTTACCCATATCTAATTCACCCCTCCACTTT | TRBJ1-6 | NA | NA | TRBV27 | 14
CASSQDLAPYNEQFF | TGCGCCAGCAGCCAAGATCTCGCGCCGTACAATGAGCAGTTCTTC | TRBJ2-1 | NA | NA | TRBV4-1 | 15
CAWVVGAYNEQFF | TGTGCCTGGGTCGTCGGCGCCTACAATGAGCAGTTCTTC | TRBJ2-1 | NA | NA | TRBV30 | 13
CASTIAYGLPSYF | TGTGCCAGCACCATTGCTTACGGCTTACCGTCGTATTTT | TRBJ2-3 | NA | NA | TRBV21-1 | 13
CASREGQAYNEQFF | TGTGCCAGCAGGGAGGGACAAGCCTACAATGAGCAGTTCTTC | TRBJ2-1 | NA | NA | TRBV2 | 14
CASSQDLSGANVLTF | TGCGCCAGCAGCCAAGATCTTTCCGGGGCCAACGTCCTGACTTTC | TRBJ2-6 | NA | NA | TRBV4-1 | 15
CASSQGHPDYEQYF | TGCGCCAGCAGCCAAGGGCACCCCGACTACGAGCAGTACTTC | TRBJ2-7 | NA | NA | TRBV4-1 | 14
CASQGRNTEAFF | TGTGCCAGCCAGGGCCGTAACACTGAAGCTTTCTTT | TRBJ1-1 | NA | NA | TRBV7-6 | 12
CASSPGDRTGELFF | TGCGCCAGCTCCCCGGGAGACCGGACCGGGGAGCTGTTTTTT | TRBJ2-2 | NA | NA | TRBV10-1 | 14
CASRPTPRGSNQPQHF | TGTGCCAGCAGACCAACGCCTCGGGGGAGCAATCAGCCCCAGCATTTT | TRBJ1-5 | NA | NA | TRBV27 | 16
CASSDSGSGANVLTF | TGTGCCAGCAGTGATAGCGGCTCTGGGGCCAACGTCCTGACTTTC | TRBJ2-6 | NA | NA | TRBV6-1 | 15
CASTPSGVGTSYEQYF | TGTGCCAGCACCCCTTCCGGGGTGGGGACCTCCTACGAGCAGTACTTC | TRBJ2-7 | NA | NA | TRBV13 | 16
CASSRLGGRGTEAFF | TGTGCCAGCAGCAGGTTGGGGGGGCGAGGGACTGAAGCTTTCTTT | TRBJ1-1 | NA | NA | TRBV11-2 | 15
CASSQGSGRADSEYF | TGCGCCAGCAGCCAGGGTAGCGGGAGGGCCGATAGTGAGTATTTT | TRBJ2-3 | TRBD2 | NA | TRBV4-1 | 15
CSVVGLAGHPENTQYF | TGCAGCGTTGTTGGACTAGCGGGCCACCCTGAGAATACGCAGTATTTT | TRBJ2-3 | TRBD2 | few | TRBV29-1 | 16
CASTHTGGAGTEAFF | TGTGCCAGCACTCATACAGGGGGCGCCGGCACTGAAGCTTTCTTT | TRBJ1-1 | TRBD1 | few | TRBV2 | 15
CASSRQVSSGANVLTF | TGCGCCAGCAGCCGACAGGTTAGCTCTGGGGCCAACGTCCTGACTTTC | TRBJ2-6 | NA | once | TRBV5-1 | 16
CASSYLEGINGYTF | TGTGCCAGCAGTTACTTGGAGGGTATTAATGGCTACACCTTC | TRBJ1-2 | NA | NA | TRBV6-6 | 14
CATVAYGYTF | TGTGCCACCGTGGCCTATGGCTACACCTTC | TRBJ1-2 | NA | NA | TRBV2 | 10
CASSLGLAYYNEQFF | TGTGCCAGCAGCTTGGGACTAGCGTACTACAATGAGCAGTTCTTC | TRBJ2-1 | TRBD2 | NA | TRBV11-1 | 15
CASSEWGGGQPQHF | TGTGCCAGCAGTGAATGGGGGGGAGGCCAGCCCCAGCATTTT | TRBJ1-5 | NA | NA | TRBV2 | 14
CASRRLAGEVYEQYF | TGTGCCAGCAGGCGACTAGCGGGGGAGGTCTACGAGCAGTACTTC | TRBJ2-7 | TRBD2 | NA | TRBV7-2 | 15
CASNLGEYSNQPQHF | TGTGCCAGTAACTTAGGAGAATATAGCAATCAGCCCCAGCATTTT | TRBJ1-5 | NA | NA | TRBV19 | 15
CASSLRANEQFF | TGTGCCAGCAGCTTACGAGCCAATGAGCAGTTCTTC | TRBJ2-1 | NA | NA | TRBV11-2 | 12
CASSRTGNYGYTF | TGTGCCAGCAGCCGGACGGGTAACTATGGCTACACCTTC | TRBJ1-2 | NA | NA | TRBV7-9 | 13
CASSLRDSKNTEAFF | TGTGCCAGCAGCTTACGGGACAGCAAGAACACTGAAGCTTTCTTT | TRBJ1-1 | TRBD1 | NA | TRBV11-2 | 15
CASSLGEGAYNEQFF | TGTGCCAGCAGCCTCGGGGAGGGGGCCTACAATGAGCAGTTCTTC | TRBJ2-1 | NA | NA | TRBV6-5 | 15